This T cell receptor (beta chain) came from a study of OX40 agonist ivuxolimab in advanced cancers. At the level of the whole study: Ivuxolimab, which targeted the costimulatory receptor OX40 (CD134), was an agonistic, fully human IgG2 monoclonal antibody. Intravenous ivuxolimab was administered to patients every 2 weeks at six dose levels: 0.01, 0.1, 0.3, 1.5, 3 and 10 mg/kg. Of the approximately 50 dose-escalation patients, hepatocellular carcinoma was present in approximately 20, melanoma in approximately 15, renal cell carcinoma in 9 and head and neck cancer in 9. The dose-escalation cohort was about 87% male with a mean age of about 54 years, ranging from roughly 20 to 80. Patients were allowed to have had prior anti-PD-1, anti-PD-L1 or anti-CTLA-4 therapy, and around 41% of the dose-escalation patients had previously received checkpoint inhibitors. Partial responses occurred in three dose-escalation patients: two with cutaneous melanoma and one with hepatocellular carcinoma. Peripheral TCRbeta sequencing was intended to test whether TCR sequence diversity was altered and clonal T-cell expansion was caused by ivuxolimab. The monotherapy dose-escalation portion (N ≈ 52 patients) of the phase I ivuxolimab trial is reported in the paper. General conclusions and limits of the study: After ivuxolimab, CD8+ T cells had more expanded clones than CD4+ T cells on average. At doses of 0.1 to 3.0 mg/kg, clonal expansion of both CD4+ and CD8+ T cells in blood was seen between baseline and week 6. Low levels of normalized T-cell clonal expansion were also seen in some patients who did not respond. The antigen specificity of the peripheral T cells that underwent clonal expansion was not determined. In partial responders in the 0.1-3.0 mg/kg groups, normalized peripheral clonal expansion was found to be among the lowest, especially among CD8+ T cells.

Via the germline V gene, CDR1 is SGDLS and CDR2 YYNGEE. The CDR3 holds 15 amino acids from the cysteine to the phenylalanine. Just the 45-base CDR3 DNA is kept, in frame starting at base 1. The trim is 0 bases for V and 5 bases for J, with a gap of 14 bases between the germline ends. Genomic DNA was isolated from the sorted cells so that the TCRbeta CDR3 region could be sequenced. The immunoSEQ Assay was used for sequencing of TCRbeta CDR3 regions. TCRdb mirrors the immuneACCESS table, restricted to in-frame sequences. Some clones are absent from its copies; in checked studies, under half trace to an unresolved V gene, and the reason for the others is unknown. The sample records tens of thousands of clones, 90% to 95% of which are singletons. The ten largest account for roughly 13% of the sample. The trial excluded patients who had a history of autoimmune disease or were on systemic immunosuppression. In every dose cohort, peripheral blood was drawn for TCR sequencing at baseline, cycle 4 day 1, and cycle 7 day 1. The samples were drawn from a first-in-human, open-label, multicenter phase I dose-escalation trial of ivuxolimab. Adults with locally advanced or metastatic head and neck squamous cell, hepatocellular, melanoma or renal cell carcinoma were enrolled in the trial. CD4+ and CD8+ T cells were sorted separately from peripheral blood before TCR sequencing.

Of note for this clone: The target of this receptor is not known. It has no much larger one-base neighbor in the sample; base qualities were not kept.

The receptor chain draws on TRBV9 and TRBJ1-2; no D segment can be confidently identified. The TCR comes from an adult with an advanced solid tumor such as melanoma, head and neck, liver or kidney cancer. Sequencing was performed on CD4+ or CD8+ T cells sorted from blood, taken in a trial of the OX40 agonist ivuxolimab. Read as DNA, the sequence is TGTGCCAGCAGCGTAGGTGGCGAGAGGAGATATGGCTACACCTTC. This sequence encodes CASSVGGERRYGYTF.